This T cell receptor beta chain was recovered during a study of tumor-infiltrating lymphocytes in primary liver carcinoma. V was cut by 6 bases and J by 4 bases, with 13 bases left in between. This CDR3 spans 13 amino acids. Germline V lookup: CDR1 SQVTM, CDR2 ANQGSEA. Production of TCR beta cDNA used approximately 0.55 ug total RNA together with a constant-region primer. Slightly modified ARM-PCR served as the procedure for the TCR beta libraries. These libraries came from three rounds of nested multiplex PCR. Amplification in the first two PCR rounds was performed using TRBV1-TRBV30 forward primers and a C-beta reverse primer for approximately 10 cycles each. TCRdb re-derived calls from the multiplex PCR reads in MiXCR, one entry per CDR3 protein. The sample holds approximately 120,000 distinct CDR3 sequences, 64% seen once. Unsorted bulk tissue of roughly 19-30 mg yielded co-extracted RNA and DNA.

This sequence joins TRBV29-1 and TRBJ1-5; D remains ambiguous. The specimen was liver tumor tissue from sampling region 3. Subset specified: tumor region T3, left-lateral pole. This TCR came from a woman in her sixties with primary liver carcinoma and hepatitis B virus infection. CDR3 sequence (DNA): TGCAGCGTGCAGGTTACCTCTAATCAGCCCCAGCATTTT. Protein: CSVQVTSNQPQHF.